The entry below gives a single TCR beta chain sequence along with its context. The entry originates in a study of response to subunit inactivated influenza vaccine. TCRdb reprocessed the RT-PCR reads via MiXCR and lists one record per CDR3 protein. The sample carries about 570,000 distinct CDR3 sequences, around 10% recorded once. The V segment lost 4 bases and the J segment 5 bases; nucleotides outside the gene matches: 7. Germline CDR1 and CDR2: MNHEY and SMNVEV (reference sequence). This CDR3 comprises 14 residues. The same specimen was also included in a second study, on T cells expressing NK-cell markers. That report adds: As the method of synthesis, 5'RACE template switching with UMIs yielded TCR beta cDNA. Of CD8+ T cells, 1.0-7.0% belonged to dominant NKG2C+ clonotypes in several donors.

V is TRBV27 and J is TRBJ1-2; 7 bases line up with TRBD1. This sample comprised PBMCs from blood, obtained on the day of vaccination. The source is a man aged 45-65 years who received an inactivated influenza vaccine. For the CDR3, the DNA is TGTGCCAGCAGTTCGGAACAGGGGACGTATGGCTACACCTTC. Its protein is CASSSEQGTYGYTF.